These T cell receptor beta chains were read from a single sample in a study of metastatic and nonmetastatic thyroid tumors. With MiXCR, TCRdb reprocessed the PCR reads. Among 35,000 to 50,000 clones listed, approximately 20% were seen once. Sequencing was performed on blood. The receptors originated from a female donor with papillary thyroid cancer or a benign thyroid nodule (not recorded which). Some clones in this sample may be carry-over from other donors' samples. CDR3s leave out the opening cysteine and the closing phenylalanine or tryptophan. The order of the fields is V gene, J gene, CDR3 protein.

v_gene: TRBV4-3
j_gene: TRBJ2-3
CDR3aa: ASSPTVTDTQY

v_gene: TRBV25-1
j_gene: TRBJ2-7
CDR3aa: ASSSSGVYEQY

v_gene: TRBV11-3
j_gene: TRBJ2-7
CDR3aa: ASSLSGTSGSYEQY

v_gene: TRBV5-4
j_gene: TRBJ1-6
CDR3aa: ASSPGQGGLLPLH

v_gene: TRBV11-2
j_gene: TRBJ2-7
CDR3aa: ASSLGVGRRVEQY

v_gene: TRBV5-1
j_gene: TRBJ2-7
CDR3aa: ASRFEQGYEQY

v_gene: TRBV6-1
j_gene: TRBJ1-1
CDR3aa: ASSQTDNTEAF

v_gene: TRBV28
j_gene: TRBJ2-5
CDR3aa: ASLGGGEETQL

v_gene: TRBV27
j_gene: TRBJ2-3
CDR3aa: ASSFVTTLGTQY

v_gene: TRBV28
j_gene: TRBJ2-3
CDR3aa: ASSGSPFLDTQY

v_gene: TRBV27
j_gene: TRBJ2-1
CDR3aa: ASRPSGVYNEQF